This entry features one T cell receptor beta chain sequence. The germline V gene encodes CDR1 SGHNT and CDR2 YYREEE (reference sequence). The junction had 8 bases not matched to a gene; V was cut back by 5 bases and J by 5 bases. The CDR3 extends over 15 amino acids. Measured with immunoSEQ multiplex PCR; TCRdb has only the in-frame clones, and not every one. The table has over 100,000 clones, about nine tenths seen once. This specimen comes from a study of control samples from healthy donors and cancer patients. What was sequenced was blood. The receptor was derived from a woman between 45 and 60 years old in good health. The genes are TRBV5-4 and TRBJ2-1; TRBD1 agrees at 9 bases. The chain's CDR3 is CASSRTGVGNNEQFF. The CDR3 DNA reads TGTGCCAGCAGTCGGACAGGGGTCGGTAACAATGAGCAGTTCTTC.